A selection of T cell receptor beta chains follows, all from one sample in a study of T-cell memory formation after mild COVID-19. TCRdb re-derived calls from the 5' RACE reads in MiXCR, one entry per CDR3 protein. The sample yields around 300,000 distinct CDR3 sequences, 7.5% to 9.5% seen once. Source material: PBMCs or a T cell subset sorted from them (not recorded which). These receptors were collected from a man between 18 and 29 years old who had mild COVID-19 (a few samples of this study predate the infection). Cell type and time point are not known. The CDR3 runs from the conserved cysteine through the conserved F or W. The D gene is left open where the match is weak. A row's size may be missing; if present it is once, few, many or a size class.

TRBV7-8	few	TRBJ1-6	NA	TGTGCCAGCAGCCCACAGGGAAAGAATTCACCCCTCCACTTT	CASSPQGKNSPLHF
TRBV15	few	TRBJ2-5	NA	TGTGCCACCAGCAGACCAGAGAGGGGGTGGGAGACCCAGTACTTC	CATSRPERGWETQYF
TRBV9	few	TRBJ2-1	NA	TGTGCCAGCAGCACACGGCTTGAGGGGTGGGGGAATGAGCAGTTCTTC	CASSTRLEGWGNEQFF
TRBV10-3	NA	TRBJ2-1	TRBD2	TGTGCCATCAGTGAGACTAGCGGGGACAATGAGCAGTTCTTC	CAISETSGDNEQFF
TRBV12-3/TRBV12-4	NA	TRBJ2-3	NA	TGTGACAGCAGGAGGATCCGGGCCTCGGGGGATACGCAGTATTTT	CDSRRIRASGDTQYF
TRBV6-5	many	TRBJ1-5	NA	TGTGCCAGCAGCCGGACTGGCCGCAATCAGCCCCAGCATTTT	CASSRTGRNQPQHF
TRBV6-6	few	TRBJ1-5	NA	TGTGCCAGCACCCACCAGGGCCATCAGCCCCAGCATTTT	CASTHQGHQPQHF
TRBV5-1	few	TRBJ2-5	TRBD1	TGCGCCAGCAGTCGGGACAGGGGGCCGCAGACCCAGTACTTC	CASSRDRGPQTQYF
TRBV29-1	few	TRBJ1-4	TRBD1	TGCAGCGTGCAACCCTTGACAGGGGAGGGCACTAATGAAAAACTGTTTTTT	CSVQPLTGEGTNEKLFF
TRBV20-1	few	TRBJ2-7	TRBD2	TGCAGTGCGGCTAGGACGGGGGGCGAGCAGTACTTC	CSAARTGGEQYF
TRBV5-1	NA	TRBJ2-5	NA	TGCGCCAGCAGCTTGGCCTTGTCGTCGGGGACCCAAGAGACCCAGTACTTC	CASSLALSSGTQETQYF
TRBV25-1	NA	TRBJ2-7	NA	TGTGCCAGCGGCCCAGGGCTAGGGTCCTACGAGCAGTACTTC	CASGPGLGSYEQYF
TRBV6-2/TRBV6-3	NA	TRBJ2-7	NA	TGTGCCAGCAGTTTCCGACAATACGAGCAGTACTTC	CASSFRQYEQYF
TRBV9	NA	TRBJ2-1	TRBD1	TGTGCCAGCAGCGTATCCCGACAGGGGCTGTTGAACAATGAGCAGTTCTTC	CASSVSRQGLLNNEQFF
TRBV7-6	few	TRBJ2-2	NA	TGTGCCAGCAGCTTAGGAGCCGGCGGGACCGGGGAGCTGTTTTTT	CASSLGAGGTGELFF
TRBV29-1	few	TRBJ1-4	NA	TGCAGCCGGAGCGCAGCTAATGAAAAACTGTTTTTT	CSRSAANEKLFF
TRBV12-3/TRBV12-4	NA	TRBJ2-2	NA	TGTGCCAGCAGTAACCGGTCGACTATCGCCGGGGAGCTGTTTTTT	CASSNRSTIAGELFF
TRBV12-3/TRBV12-4	few	TRBJ1-2	NA	TGTGCCAGCAGCCCGAGGGTCTCTAACTATGGCTACACCTTC	CASSPRVSNYGYTF
TRBV7-2	NA	TRBJ2-5	NA	TGTGCCAGCAGCCCTCGACAGGCGGAGGGGGAGACCCAGTACTTC	CASSPRQAEGETQYF
TRBV5-6	NA	TRBJ2-1	NA	TGTGCCAGCAGGAGGAGGGGGGGTCCTGGCAATGAGCAGTTCTTC	CASRRRGGPGNEQFF
TRBV29-1	NA	TRBJ2-1	NA	TGCAGCGTTGGAACAGACTACAATGAGCAGTTCTTC	CSVGTDYNEQFF
TRBV10-1	few	TRBJ2-3	NA	TGCGCCAGCAGTACCGGGACTGGCCTCCTCGATACGCAGTATTTT	CASSTGTGLLDTQYF
TRBV5-1	NA	TRBJ1-1	NA	TGCGCCAGCAGCTTGCTGTCCTATGGGGTGAACACTGAAGCTTTCTTT	CASSLLSYGVNTEAFF
TRBV24-1	NA	TRBJ2-1	TRBD2	TGTGCCACCAGTGATTCTGGCGGGGGGCACTACAATGAGCAGTTCTTC	CATSDSGGGHYNEQFF
TRBV9	few	TRBJ2-5	NA	TGTGCCAGCAGCGTCGACAGGATTGCGGAGACCCAGTACTTC	CASSVDRIAETQYF
TRBV7-2	few	TRBJ2-3	NA	TGTGCCAGCAGCTTACCCAAATTGCGGAGCACAGATACGCAGTATTTT	CASSLPKLRSTDTQYF
TRBV6-2/TRBV6-3	NA	TRBJ2-2	NA	TGTGCCAGCAGCCCCCTTGACGTGCTCGCGAACACCGGGGAGCTGTTTTTT	CASSPLDVLANTGELFF
TRBV29-1	NA	TRBJ2-1	NA	TGCAGCGCCCCCCGCCGGGGGGCTGCCTACAATGAGCAGTTCTTC	CSAPRRGAAYNEQFF
TRBV7-2	few	TRBJ2-1	NA	TGTGCCGTGAGACTAGAGTCGGCGCGGGAGCAGTTCTTC	CAVRLESAREQFF
TRBV10-3	NA	TRBJ2-6	TRBD1	TGTGCCATCAAGGGACAGGGGAGAACGGGTGGGGCCAACGTCCTGACTTTC	CAIKGQGRTGGANVLTF
TRBV7-2	few	TRBJ1-5	NA	TGTGCCAGCAGCTTAGCGGGGGGGAGAAGCAATCAGCCCCAGCATTTT	CASSLAGGRSNQPQHF
TRBV6-2/TRBV6-3	NA	TRBJ2-5	TRBD1	TGTGCCAGCAGTTACGGGCTCCCGGACAGGGTTGGTGAAGAGACCCAGTACTTC	CASSYGLPDRVGEETQYF
TRBV21-1	many	TRBJ2-5	NA	TGTGCCAGCAGCAACGATACAGGAAGGGGAGAGACCCAGTACTTC	CASSNDTGRGETQYF
TRBV20-1	few	TRBJ2-2	NA	TGCAGTGCTAGAGATTTTCGGGGTTCCGGGGAGCTGTTTTTT	CSARDFRGSGELFF
TRBV12-3/TRBV12-4	few	TRBJ1-2	NA	TGTGCCAGCAGCCGGTGGGGGGATATATATGGCTACACCTTC	CASSRWGDIYGYTF
TRBV14	NA	TRBJ2-1	TRBD1	TGTGCCAGCAGCCAGTACAGGGGTATCTCTGAGCAGTTCTTC	CASSQYRGISEQFF
TRBV5-4	NA	TRBJ1-1	NA	TGTGCCAGCAGCTTGGAGTGGGGACGAGCTTTCTTT	CASSLEWGRAFF
TRBV4-3	few	TRBJ2-1	NA	TGCGCCAGCAGCCAAGGCCAGCACTACAATGAGCAGTTCTTC	CASSQGQHYNEQFF
TRBV5-1	few	TRBJ2-7	NA	TGCGCCAGCAGCTTGGCGCTGGGAGAAGCGGTGTACGAGCAGTACTTC	CASSLALGEAVYEQYF
TRBV5-1	NA	TRBJ2-3	NA	TGCGCCAGCAGCTTGAGTCAGAGAGGCACAGATACGCAGTATTTT	CASSLSQRGTDTQYF
TRBV7-2	NA	TRBJ1-1	NA	TGTGCCAGCAGCCAAATGGCAGGGGAGATTCTGGCTTTCTTT	CASSQMAGEILAFF
TRBV7-3	many	TRBJ2-2	TRBD2	TGTGCCAGCAGCTCATCCGGGACTAGCGGGGGGGCCGGGGAGCTGTTTTTT	CASSSSGTSGGAGELFF
TRBV18	NA	TRBJ2-2	NA	TGTGCCAGCTCACCCTCCGACAGGAACACCGGGGAGCTGTTTTTT	CASSPSDRNTGELFF
TRBV7-6	NA	TRBJ2-1	NA	TGTGCCAGCAGCCCGGTCCAGCGGAATGAGCAGTTCTTC	CASSPVQRNEQFF
TRBV4-1	many	TRBJ2-3	TRBD1	TGCGCCAGCAGCCAAGAGCCGGGACAGGGGGTTATTGGCACAGATACGCAGTATTTT	CASSQEPGQGVIGTDTQYF
TRBV6-6	NA	TRBJ2-3	TRBD2	TGTGCCACGCGAGGGCTAGCGGGGGGGCGTGGCACAGATACGCAGTATTTT	CATRGLAGGRGTDTQYF
TRBV5-6	NA	TRBJ2-5	TRBD2	TGTGCCAGCAGTCTTAGACTAGCGGGGGAAGAGACCCAGTACTTC	CASSLRLAGEETQYF
TRBV5-1	many	TRBJ2-2	TRBD1	TGCGCCAGCAGCTGGCGACAGGGTCAGGACGGGGAGCTGTTTTTT	CASSWRQGQDGELFF
TRBV5-1	NA	TRBJ2-7	TRBD1	TGCGCCAGCAGTGAAAGGACAGGGCCTAACGAGCAGTACTTC	CASSERTGPNEQYF
TRBV7-2	many	TRBJ1-6	NA	TGTGCCAGCAGCTTAGAACGCAACGGATCACCCCTCCACTTT	CASSLERNGSPLHF